This paragraph reports one TCR beta chain. Its antigen is undetermined. The data derive from a study of OX40 agonist ivuxolimab in advanced cancers. Findings of the study overall: Averaging showed that CD8+ T cells had more expanded clones than CD4+ did.

The assay was immunoSEQ multiplex PCR, and TCRdb's table has in-frame clones only and misses some. The sample contains about 100,000 clones, approximately 95% of which appear only once. Germline V gives CDR1 SGHRS, CDR2 YFSETQ. With V trimmed by 4 bases and J by 1 base, 6 bases remained unmatched. The CDR3 sequence is 15 residues long. The source is an adult with an advanced solid tumor such as melanoma, head and neck, liver or kidney cancer. Sequenced material: CD4+ or CD8+ T cells sorted from blood, taken in a trial of the OX40 agonist ivuxolimab. The rearrangement uses TRBV5-1 and TRBJ2-7; TRBD1 aligns across 9 bases. The CDR3 DNA reads as TGCGCCAGCAGCCTCCGGGACAGGGTGTCCTACGAGCAGTACTTC. It codes for CASSLRDRVSYEQYF.